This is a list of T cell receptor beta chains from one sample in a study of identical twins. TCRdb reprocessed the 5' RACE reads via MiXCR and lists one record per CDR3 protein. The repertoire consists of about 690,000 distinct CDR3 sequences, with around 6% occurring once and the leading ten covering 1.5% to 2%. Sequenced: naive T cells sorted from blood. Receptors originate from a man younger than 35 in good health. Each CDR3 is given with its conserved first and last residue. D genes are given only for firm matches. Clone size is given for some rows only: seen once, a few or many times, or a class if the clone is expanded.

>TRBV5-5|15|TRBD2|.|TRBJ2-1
CASSFVLADDNEQFF
TGTGCCAGCAGCTTCGTGCTAGCGGATGACAATGAGCAGTTCTTC
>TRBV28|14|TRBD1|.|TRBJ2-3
CASSWTGGADTQYF
TGTGCCAGCTCGTGGACAGGGGGCGCAGATACGCAGTATTTT
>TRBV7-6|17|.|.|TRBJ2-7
CASSLARGNRSSYEQYF
TGTGCCAGCAGCTTAGCGCGCGGGAACAGAAGCTCCTACGAGCAGTACTTC
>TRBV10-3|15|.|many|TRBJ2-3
CAIRVGRTGTDTQYF
TGTGCCATCAGGGTCGGCCGGACGGGCACAGATACGCAGTATTTT
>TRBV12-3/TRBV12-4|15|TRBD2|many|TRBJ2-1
CASTITSGRALEQFF
TGTGCCAGCACCATCACTAGCGGGAGGGCCCTTGAGCAGTTCTTC
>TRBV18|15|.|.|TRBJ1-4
CASSPPGGPNEKLFF
TGTGCCAGCTCACCACCCGGGGGCCCTAATGAAAAACTGTTTTTT
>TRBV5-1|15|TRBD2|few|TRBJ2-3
CASDPSGISTDTQYF
TGCGCCAGCGACCCTAGCGGGATCAGCACAGATACGCAGTATTTT
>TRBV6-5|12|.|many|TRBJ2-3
CASRAITDTQYF
TGTGCCAGCAGAGCCATCACAGATACGCAGTATTTT
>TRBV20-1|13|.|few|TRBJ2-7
CSASFGGGYEQYF
TGCAGTGCTAGCTTCGGAGGGGGTTACGAGCAGTACTTC
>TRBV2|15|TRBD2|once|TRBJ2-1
CASDATSESYNEQFF
TGTGCCAGCGACGCGACTAGCGAATCCTACAATGAGCAGTTCTTC
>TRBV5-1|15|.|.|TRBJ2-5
CASSYSSASQETQYF
TGCGCCAGCAGCTACTCTAGCGCGAGCCAAGAGACCCAGTACTTC
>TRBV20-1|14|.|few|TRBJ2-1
CSAPAETPYNEQFF
TGCAGTGCCCCAGCGGAGACCCCGTACAATGAGCAGTTCTTC
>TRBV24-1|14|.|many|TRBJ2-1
CATSEDRSYNEQFF
TGTGCCACCAGTGAAGATCGGTCCTACAATGAGCAGTTCTTC
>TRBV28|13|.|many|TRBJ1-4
CASRSAGYEKLFF
TGTGCCAGCAGGTCGGCGGGATATGAAAAACTGTTTTTT
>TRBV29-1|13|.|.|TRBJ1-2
CSVVIRGNYGYTF
TGCAGCGTTGTAATCCGGGGGAACTATGGCTACACCTTC
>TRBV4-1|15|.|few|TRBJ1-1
CASSPTHPGDTEAFF
TGCGCCAGCAGCCCCACCCACCCAGGGGACACTGAAGCTTTCTTT